This T cell receptor (beta chain) was captured by sequencing in a study of T cell changes during pregnancy in multiple sclerosis. Measured with immunoSEQ multiplex PCR; TCRdb has only the in-frame clones, and not every one. The repertoire has 75,000 to 95,000 clones, 93% of them found once; the top ten carry approximately 2.5%. CDR3 length: 16 amino acids. The germline V gene encodes CDR1 LNHDA and CDR2 SQIVND (reference sequence). Deletions cut 3 bases from V and 9 bases from J, with 18 bases between. The chain is built from TRBV19 and TRBJ1-6; no definite D call. The source of this sequence is a female donor with multiple sclerosis, enrolled in a pregnancy study. The specimen was peripheral blood, collected in the second trimester of pregnancy. This CDR3 is CASSILDFGRGSPLHF. The CDR3 nucleotides are TGTGCCAGTAGTATTCTCGATTTCGGGCGGGGTTCACCCCTCCACTTT.